This is a list of T cell receptor beta chains from one sample in a study of cytomegalovirus exposure and HLA in healthy donors. The data were produced by immunoSEQ multiplex PCR, yet TCRdb's version contains in-frame clones alone and is incomplete. The sample has about 130,000 clones, around 79% seen once; the top ten hold about 6.5%. Sequencing used PBMCs. Receptors were obtained from a man aged 40-50 years in good health and CMV-seropositive. CDR3s include the opening cysteine and the closing phenylalanine or tryptophan. Each record gives: CDR3 DNA, CDR3 protein, V gene, clone size, J gene, D gene. A D gene is named only where the DNA matches it firmly. Clone size is stated in some rows and not others, as once, few, many or a class when expanded.

TGTGCCACCAGCAGAGACAGGGGGAACTATGGCTACACCTTC CATSRDRGNYGYTF TRBV15 - TRBJ1-2 TRBD1
TGTGCCAGCAGTGGGACAGGAATTGAACAGCCCCAGCATTTT CASSGTGIEQPQHF TRBV2 few TRBJ1-5 TRBD1
TGTGCCAGCAGTTTAGTGGCAACTAACGGCTACACCTTC CASSLVATNGYTF TRBV27 - TRBJ1-2 -
TGTGCCAGCGGACTAGCGGGAACCAACGAGCAGTACTTC CASGLAGTNEQYF TRBV2 - TRBJ2-7 TRBD2
TGCGCCAGCAGCTTGGAGGGGGGGGAGACTGAAGCTTTCTTT CASSLEGGETEAFF TRBV5-1 once TRBJ1-1 -
TGTGCCAGCAGAAGCCGGACAGGGCGCGAGTACTTC CASRSRTGREYF TRBV27 - TRBJ2-5 TRBD1
TGTGCCAGCAGCCAAGATAGGAGTCAGCCCTATGGCTACACCTTC CASSQDRSQPYGYTF TRBV4-2 once TRBJ1-2 -
TGTGCCAGCAGCTTGATGTCAGGACTAGCGGGAGGATACGAGCAGTACTTC CASSLMSGLAGGYEQYF TRBV7-9 few TRBJ2-7 TRBD2
TGTGCCTGGAGCCCTGGGACAGGAAAAACTGAAGCTTTCTTT CAWSPGTGKTEAFF TRBV30 - TRBJ1-1 TRBD1
TGTGCCAGCAGTGACTTAGCGGGAGCCACAGATACGCAGTATTTT CASSDLAGATDTQYF TRBV6-4 few TRBJ2-3 TRBD2
TGTGCCAGCAGCGCCCCAGGGGGATCTGAAGCTTTCTTT CASSAPGGSEAFF TRBV9 - TRBJ1-1 TRBD1
TGTGCCAGCAGCTTAGGAAGAGGGCAGTACTTC CASSLGRGQYF TRBV11-2 - TRBJ2-7 -
TGCGCCAGCAGCTTGGAGGCTCAGGGAGGTTCACCCCTCCACTTT CASSLEAQGGSPLHF TRBV5-1 once TRBJ1-6 -
TGTGCCAGTAGTGACCTCAGGGGACCGAGAGCCAAAAACATTCAGTACTTC CASSDLRGPRAKNIQYF TRBV19 - TRBJ2-4 -
TGTGCCAGCACTCCGAGGTATGGCGAGAACACCGGGGAGCTGTTTTTT CASTPRYGENTGELFF TRBV5-4 once TRBJ2-2 -
TGTGCCAGCAGCACCTTGGGGGCCTTGAACACTGAAGCTTTCTTT CASSTLGALNTEAFF TRBV2 - TRBJ1-1 -
TGTGCCAGCAGTGTGCAGGGAGGAAGTAGAGTAGCTTTCTTT CASSVQGGSRVAFF TRBV2 - TRBJ1-1 -
TGTGCCAGCAGCAGTTTGGACAACCCCTACTACAATGAGCAGTTCTTC CASSSLDNPYYNEQFF TRBV9 - TRBJ2-1 -
TGTGCCAGCTCACCATCCTCCGGGACACCGTCCACCTTC CASSPSSGTPSTF TRBV18 - TRBJ1-2 -
TGTGCCAGCAGTCGGGACAGGGGGAGCTCTGGAAACACCATATATTTT CASSRDRGSSGNTIYF TRBV7-9 - TRBJ1-3 TRBD1
TGTGCCAGCAGCCCACGCGGGGCAGGTTCCTACGAGCAGTACTTC CASSPRGAGSYEQYF TRBV7-9 - TRBJ2-7 -
TGTGCCAGCAGCCCACAGGGGCGAAGGACTGAAGCTTTCTTT CASSPQGRRTEAFF TRBV7-3 once TRBJ1-1 TRBD1
TGTGCCAGCAGCTTAGAAGGGGTAGGGTCACCCCTCCACTTT CASSLEGVGSPLHF TRBV7-9 - TRBJ1-6 -
TGCAGCGTTGATGGACTAGCGGGAGTGGACGAGCAGTACTTC CSVDGLAGVDEQYF TRBV29-1 - TRBJ2-7 TRBD2
TGTGCCAGCAGCACCGGAGTGACGCAGTATTTT CASSTGVTQYF TRBV6-6 - TRBJ2-3 -
TGTGCCAGCAGCTTAGAACCCCGACTAGCGGGATACAATGAGCAGTTCTTC CASSLEPRLAGYNEQFF TRBV7-8 - TRBJ2-1 TRBD2
TGCGCCAGCAGCTTGGCCCAGGGGACCGGGGAGCTGTTTTTT CASSLAQGTGELFF TRBV5-1 - TRBJ2-2 -
TGCAGCGTTGAAGATGGCAGATTCGGGGACACCATATATTTT CSVEDGRFGDTIYF TRBV29-1 - TRBJ1-3 -
TGCGCCAGCAGCTTGCGCCACGAGCAGTACTTC CASSLRHEQYF TRBV5-1 - TRBJ2-7 -
TGTGCCAGCAGTTTATATACAGCCATTTCTGGAAACACCATATATTTT CASSLYTAISGNTIYF TRBV28 - TRBJ1-3 -
TGTGCTAGTGGCCCCGCCGGCCAAGAGACCCAGTACTTC CASGPAGQETQYF TRBV12-5 - TRBJ2-5 -
TGTGCCAGCAGTTCAGGGCTAGGACAGGTCCGCAATGAGCAGTTCTTC CASSSGLGQVRNEQFF TRBV28 - TRBJ2-1 TRBD1
TGCGCCAGCAGTCCTCAGGGGGGAGACACTGAAGCTTTCTTT CASSPQGGDTEAFF TRBV5-1 once TRBJ1-1 TRBD1
TGTGCCATTTCTGGCGGGGTCACCGGGGAGCTGTTTTTT CAISGGVTGELFF TRBV10-3 - TRBJ2-2 -
TGTGCCAGCAGTGAACAAGGGGCGAACTGGGAGCCCCAGCATTTT CASSEQGANWEPQHF TRBV6-1 few TRBJ1-5 -
TGTGCCAGCAGCTCTGGGAGGTCGGGTTCACCCCTCCACTTT CASSSGRSGSPLHF TRBV2 - TRBJ1-6 -
TGTGCCACCAGCAGAGATCGGGGGACCCAAGAGACCCAGTACTTC CATSRDRGTQETQYF TRBV15 - TRBJ2-5 -